The clone carrying this T cell receptor (beta chain) was detected only a few times. The antigen remains undetermined. TCRdb recomputed calls from the RT-PCR reads with MiXCR, one row per CDR3 protein. The sample has about 800,000 distinct CDR3 sequences, 21% seen once. This entry comes from a study of response to subunit inactivated influenza vaccine. Whole-study results and caveats: After each seasonal influenza vaccination, few new T cells are recruited, the authors suggested.

The sequence derives from a man aged 45 to 65 who received an inactivated influenza vaccine. The sample consisted of PBMCs from blood, taken approximately 5 days after vaccination.

DNA for the CDR3: TGTGCCAGCAGTGGGGGGACTAGCTATGAGCAGTTCTTC. Amino acids: CASSGGTSYEQFF. This chain links TRBV12-3 or TRBV12-4 with TRBJ2-1; 9 bases are a match to TRBD2. J was trimmed by 8 bases and V by 5 bases; bases with no gene match: 4. The CDR3 is 13 amino acids.